This TCR beta chain was documented in a study of tumor-infiltrating lymphocytes in primary liver carcinoma. Study-level background: Samples gave roughly 3.65 to 7.13 million productive TCRbeta reads, similar across tissue types.

TCR beta cDNA was prepared out of roughly 0.45 ug total RNA by means of a constant-region primer. Researchers made the TCR beta libraries by running three nested multiplex PCR rounds with slightly modified ARM-PCR. Running roughly 10 cycles apiece, the first two PCR rounds relied on TRBV1-TRBV30 forward primers together with a C-beta reverse primer. TCRdb recomputed calls from the multiplex PCR reads with MiXCR, one row per CDR3 protein. The table has about 310,000 distinct CDR3 sequences, 50% to 70% seen once. For blood RNA, unsorted whole blood served as the source, and germline DNA was extracted too. The CDR3 is 13 residues long. Germline V gives CDR1 SGHNT, CDR2 YENEEA. This clonotype was detected a few times. One junction end disagrees with the germline gene, perhaps due to a read error.

V is TRBV11-3 and J is TRBJ2-7; no clear D gene. The sequenced material came from peripheral blood. This sequence was found in a man aged 35 to 55 with primary liver carcinoma and hepatitis B virus infection. The CDR3 region has the DNA TGTGCCAGAAGCTTGTGTTCGGGCTACGAGCAGTACTTC. This translates into CARSLCSGYEQYF.